This record looks at one T cell receptor beta chain sequence and its context. cDNA came from about 0.51 to 1 ug RNA primed by random hexamers. The CDR3 of TCR beta was amplified by immunoSEQ multiplex PCR across 54 Vbeta and 13 Jbeta. TCRdb used MiXCR to reprocess the immunoSEQ multiplex PCR reads, holding one entry per CDR3 protein. The table has some 130,000 distinct CDR3 sequences, around 94% seen once; the top ten hold around 0.12%. Germline V gene sequence: CDR1 LGHNA, CDR2 YNFKEQ. V dropped 0 bases and J dropped 7 bases, with 16 bases sitting between them. CDR3 size: 15 residues. The record originates from a study of CD8 T cells in Susac syndrome. Treatment-naive patients with stable or active relapsing-remitting disease were the multiple sclerosis controls. The CD8+ and CD4+ T cells were negatively isolated, with the TEMRA cells enriched by FACS.

The rearrangement links TRBV4-2 to TRBJ2-7; D tentatively reads TRBD1 or TRBD2 (5 bases each). This clonotype originated in a human donor with multiple sclerosis. Sequenced input: CD4+ T cells from PBMCs. The DNA of the CDR3 is TGTGCCAGCAGCCAAGAGGGGCTGGGAGAGCAGGAGCAGTACTTC. It yields the protein CASSQEGLGEQEQYF.